The 3 T cell receptor beta chains reported below all come from one sample, sequenced in a study of Ad26.COV2.S vaccination and SARS-CoV-2 variants. Treatment specified: about 20 received Ad26.COV2.S at low or high dose, single or two shots; about five received placebo; per-sample allocation not given. Vaccine and placebo recipients were sampled on day 63 after the first injection. The table came from immunoSEQ multiplex PCR; TCRdb's copy has only in-frame clones and leaves some out. The data contain about 350,000 clones, around 88% of them singletons. The input for sequencing was peripheral blood, taken in a trial of Ad26.COV2.S vaccine versus placebo. These TCRs come from a person between 18 and 60 years old who received the Ad26.COV2.S COVID-19 vaccine or a placebo.

V and J are TRBV7-9 and TRBJ1-1; TRBD1 might be the D (6 bases). CDR1 and CDR2 (germline): SEHNR, FQNEAQ (reference sequence). The CDR3 totals 13 residues. Trimming shortened V by 4 bases and J by 9 bases, and 15 bases separated the two germline ends. CDR3 DNA: TGTGCCAGCAGCTCGGACAGCCGAAACAAAGCTTTCTTT. As protein: CASSSDSRNKAFF. The full variable domain, with the rest looked up from reference TRBV7-9 and TRBJ1-1, is DTGVSQNPRHKITKRGQNVTFRCDPISEHNRLYWYRQTLGQGPEFLTYFQNEAQLEKSRLLSDRFSAERPKGSFSTLEIQRTEQGDSAMYLCASSSDSRNKAFFGQGTRLTVV.

The rearrangement uses TRBV7-9 and TRBJ1-1, with 9 nucleotides matching TRBD1. The ends lost 5 bases at V and 4 bases at J; junction bases unmatched: 5. The CDR3 spans 14 residues. Per germline, CDR1 SEHNR and CDR2 FQNEAQ (reference sequence). The DNA of the CDR3 is TGTGCCAGCAGCACCCGACAGGGGGGCACTGAAGCTTTCTTT. Translation: CASSTRQGGTEAFF.

The rearrangement joins TRBV7-6 to TRBJ2-3; 7 nucleotides line up with TRBD2. Germline V gene lookup returns CDR1 SGHVS and CDR2 FNYEAQ. The J segment lost 5 bases and the V segment lost 1 base, leaving 21 bases of the junction unmatched. The CDR3 is 20 residues long. The CDR3 spells CASSLGGYWSSGPGKDTQYF. The CDR3 DNA is TGTGCCAGCAGCTTAGGGGGCTATTGGTCTAGCGGCCCTGGGAAAGATACGCAGTATTTT.